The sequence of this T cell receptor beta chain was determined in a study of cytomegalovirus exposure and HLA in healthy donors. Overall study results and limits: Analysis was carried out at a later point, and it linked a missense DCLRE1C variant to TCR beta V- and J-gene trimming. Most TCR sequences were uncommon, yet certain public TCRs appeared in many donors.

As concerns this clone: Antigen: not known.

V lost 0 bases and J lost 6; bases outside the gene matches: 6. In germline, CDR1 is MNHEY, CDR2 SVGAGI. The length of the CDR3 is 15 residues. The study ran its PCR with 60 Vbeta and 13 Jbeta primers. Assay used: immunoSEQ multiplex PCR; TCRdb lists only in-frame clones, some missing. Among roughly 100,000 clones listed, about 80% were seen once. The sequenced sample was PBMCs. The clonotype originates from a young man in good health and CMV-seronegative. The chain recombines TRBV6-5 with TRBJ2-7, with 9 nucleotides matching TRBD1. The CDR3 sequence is CASSYSGTGSVEQYF. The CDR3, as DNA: TGTGCCAGCAGTTACTCCGGGACAGGGAGCGTCGAGCAGTACTTC.